This is a list of T cell receptor beta chains from one sample in a study of T cells in narcolepsy. Some clones are missing from TCRdb's copy, which holds only in-frame ones; the method was immunoSEQ multiplex PCR. This sample has tens of thousands of clones, with 70% to 85% found just once. Source material: CD45RA- memory CD4+ T cells from PBMCs. These receptors all stem from a human donor with narcolepsy. The CDR3 runs from the conserved cysteine through the conserved F or W.

V gene,CDR3 protein
TRBV13,CASSQMGTGYNEQFF
TRBV6-5,CASSYSFYEQYF
TRBV5-1,CASSREDNSPLHF
TRBV12-5,CASGSQGRGNQPQHF
TRBV7-2,CASSLTSGGVDTQYF
TRBV6-6,CASSSRGLYTEAFF
TRBV18,CASSPPGQGSDTEAFF
TRBV7-9,CASSLGQQNHQPQHF
TRBV18,CASSPPNSPGETQYF
TRBV11-1,CASSLEERLAGTQYF
TRBV19,CASSNQGRGNTIYF